The source of this T cell receptor (beta chain) is a study of control samples from healthy donors and cancer patients (dated by TCRdb to the early 2020s). The method behind the library was the immunoSEQ multiplex PCR assay. The immuneACCESS repertoire file appears here via TCRdb, limited to in-frame rearrangements. These files lack a portion of the clones; in checked studies, under half of the deficit traces to unresolved V genes, and the cause of the others is not known. The sample records 170,000 or so clones, more than 85% of which are singletons. 2% of the sample goes to the ten largest clones. Concerning this clone itself: Which antigen it targets is not known. One base away there is no much larger clone; base qualities are not given.

Sequenced sample: blood. The clonotype was recovered from a woman in her thirties or forties in good health.

Here is the DNA: TGTGCCAGTAGTATGGCGGTGAACACTGAAGCTTTCTTT. Translated, it reads CASSMAVNTEAFF. The sequence is built from TRBV19 and TRBJ1-1, with the D gene not confidently named. V gives up 3 bases and J gives up 0 bases, and the segment between their germline ends measures 5 bases. The CDR3, cysteine through phenylalanine, is 13 amino acids long. Of all the DNA, just the CDR3 is kept, 39 bases in frame from base 1. The germline V gene (reference sequence) yields LNHDA for CDR1 and SQIVND for CDR2. Here the CDR3 is joined to the reference TRBV19 and TRBJ1-1 genes, and the full variable domain is: DGGITQSPKYLFRKEGQNVTLSCEQNLNHDAMYWYRQDPGQGLRLIYYSQIVNDFQKGDIAEGYSVSREKKESFPLTVTSAQKNPTAFYLCASSMAVNTEAFFGQGTRLTVV.